A selection of T cell receptor beta chains follows, all from one sample in a study of identical twins. TCRdb recomputed calls from the 5' RACE reads with MiXCR, one row per CDR3 protein. The sample yields approximately 500,000 distinct CDR3 sequences, approximately 24% seen once. The same sample was also used in a study of T cells expressing NK-cell markers.

Sequencing was done on a sample of CD4+ T cells sorted from blood. The receptors come from a woman between 18 and 29 years old in good health. CDR3s include the opening cysteine and the closing phenylalanine or tryptophan. The D gene is left open where the match is weak. Where a row states a size, it is once, few, many or the class of an expanded clone; other rows omit it.

- | TRBJ2-3 | TRBV7-9 | - | TGTGCCAGCAGCTCGGACATCCGCAACTTGTACACAGATACGCAGTATTTT | CASSSDIRNLYTDTQYF
- | TRBJ1-1 | TRBV10-3 | - | TGTGCCATCAGTGGAATTCTGGCAGGGGAGTTTGCTTTCTTT | CAISGILAGEFAFF
- | TRBJ2-7 | TRBV5-1 | - | TGCGCCAGCAGCTTGACGACCGGCTCATTGGAGCAGTACTTC | CASSLTTGSLEQYF
TRBD2 | TRBJ2-1 | TRBV5-4 | - | TGTGCCAGCACCCCCGGAGGCGGGAGGGTAACCAAGAATGAGCAGTTCTTC | CASTPGGGRVTKNEQFF
- | TRBJ2-7 | TRBV18 | - | TGTGCCAGCTCACCACTGGACAGCTCTGGGAACGAGCAGTACTTC | CASSPLDSSGNEQYF
- | TRBJ2-2 | TRBV6-2/TRBV6-3 | few | TGTGGAGTCGGGACATACACCGGGGAGCTGTTTTTT | CGVGTYTGELFF
TRBD1 | TRBJ2-7 | TRBV20-1 | - | TGCAGTGCTAGAGGGACAGGGGGCTACGAGCAGTACTTC | CSARGTGGYEQYF
- | TRBJ1-1 | TRBV5-1 | many | TGCGCCAGCAGCTTGGTGGAGGGGTACAACACTGAAGCTTTCTTT | CASSLVEGYNTEAFF
- | TRBJ1-4 | TRBV10-3 | - | TGTGCCATCAGTGACTCAACACCTGAAAAACTGTTTTTT | CAISDSTPEKLFF
TRBD2 | TRBJ2-1 | TRBV27 | few | TGTGCCAGCAGTTTTATGCTAGCGGGGCCCTACAATGAGCAGTTCTTC | CASSFMLAGPYNEQFF
- | TRBJ2-5 | TRBV20-1 | few | TGCAGTGCTAGCGGCCAACGGTGGGAGACCCAGTACTTC | CSASGQRWETQYF
TRBD2 | TRBJ2-1 | TRBV20-1 | few | TGCAGTGCTAGAGTAGCCGGACTAGCGGGAGGTATCCTATACAATGAGCAGTTCTTC | CSARVAGLAGGILYNEQFF
- | TRBJ2-5 | TRBV15 | few | TGTGCCACCAGCACTCCGGGACTTCGAGGACCAGAGACCCAGTACTTC | CATSTPGLRGPETQYF
TRBD1 | TRBJ2-5 | TRBV6-5 | once | TGTGCCAGCAACCAAGACAGGGGAGAGACCCAGTACTTC | CASNQDRGETQYF
- | TRBJ2-7 | TRBV27 | - | TGTGCCAGCAGTTTTTACAGGGCAACGAAGCAGTACTTC | CASSFYRATKQYF
TRBD2 | TRBJ2-7 | TRBV20-1 | - | TGCAGTGCTAGTTGGACTAGCGGGAGGAACGAGCAGTACTTC | CSASWTSGRNEQYF
- | TRBJ2-7 | TRBV10-1 | few | TGCGCCAGCAGTGAGGGCTCGGGGAAAGCCTACGAGCAGTACTTC | CASSEGSGKAYEQYF
- | TRBJ2-7 | TRBV24-1 | few | TGTGCCACCAGTGATACGGACGGAAACTACGAGCAGTACTTC | CATSDTDGNYEQYF
- | TRBJ1-1 | TRBV7-2 | - | TGTGCCAGCAGCGGCGGACACCGAGCTGAAGCTTTCTTT | CASSGGHRAEAFF
TRBD1 | TRBJ1-2 | TRBV20-1 | - | TGCAGTGCTAGGGCAGGGGGCTTAGGTGGCTACACCTTC | CSARAGGLGGYTF
- | TRBJ2-7 | TRBV5-1 | few | TGCGCCAGCAGCTTCCTAGAACAGAACTACGAGCAGTACTTC | CASSFLEQNYEQYF
- | TRBJ2-4 | TRBV20-1 | many | TGCAGTGCTACCGGGGGACTTAAAAACATTCAGTACTTC | CSATGGLKNIQYF
- | TRBJ1-1 | TRBV12-3/TRBV12-4 | many | TGTGCCAGCAGTTTTTGGGGGGCACGGACTGAAGCTTTCTTT | CASSFWGARTEAFF
- | TRBJ2-5 | TRBV7-2 | - | TGTGCCAGCAGTTACAGACAGCTAAGGGCAGAGACCCAGTACTTC | CASSYRQLRAETQYF
- | TRBJ1-1 | TRBV20-1 | - | TGCAGTGCTGGGGAGGAGGAAGCTTTCTTT | CSAGEEEAFF